The entry that follows covers one T cell receptor (beta chain) sequence. Its target is not known. With a J-beta primer mix and a sample-barcoded 5' primer, a second PCR ran roughly 6 to 11 cycles. TCRdb fed the 5' RACE reads into MiXCR, producing one record per CDR3 protein. The sample has 650,000 to 700,000 distinct CDR3 sequences, over 40% seen once. The entry originates in a study of blood T cells in healthy people across ages. Study-level results: Estimated diversity across one million T cells was deemed an underestimate.

V lost 6 bases to trimming and J lost 3 bases; unmatched junction nucleotides: 4. Germline values: CDR1 MDHEN, CDR2 SYDVKM. The CDR3 has 15 residues. V usage is TRBV28 and J usage is TRBJ2-7, with 14 bases fitting TRBD2. The TCR sequence derives from a woman aged 80 or over in good health. Specimen: blood. The CDR3, as DNA: TGTGCCAGCAGACTTGGGACTAGCGGGAGCTACGAGCAGTACTTC. Protein sequence: CASRLGTSGSYEQYF.